These 18 T cell receptor beta chains were all obtained from the same sample, sequenced in a study of PD-L1 blockade in urothelial cancer. Sequencing was performed with immunoSEQ multiplex PCR; in TCRdb, only in-frame clones are kept and a portion is missing. This sample has tens of thousands of clones, with 88% found just once. The time point: peripheral blood 6 weeks after treatment start. This specimen was PBMCs, taken around atezolizumab (anti-PD-L1) treatment. These receptors were obtained from a man aged 55 to 70 with urothelial cancer.

V is TRBV2 and J is TRBJ2-2, with 14 positions matching TRBD2. There are 16 residues in the CDR3. The germline gives CDR1 SNHLY, CDR2 FYNNEI. Unmatched junction bases numbered 6, after V lost 9 bases and J lost 3 bases. CDR3 sequence reads: CARKGLAGAHTGELFF. CDR3 nucleotide sequence: TGTGCCAGAAAGGGACTAGCGGGGGCCCACACCGGGGAGCTGTTTTTT.

The chain uses TRBV5-4 and TRBJ2-3; D might be TRBD1 (5 bases). The CDR3 consists of 13 residues. Per the germline V gene, CDR1 is SGHNT and CDR2 is YYREEE (reference sequence). V shed 0 bases and J shed 6 bases, with 8 bases lying between them. CDR3 sequence: CASSLDRQDTQYF. The CDR3 nucleotides are TGTGCCAGCAGCTTGGACAGGCAGGATACGCAGTATTTT.

V usage is TRBV7-2 and J usage is TRBJ2-7; perhaps TRBD1 as D (6 bases). Trimming left V 1 base short and J 2 bases short, with 12 bases between. The CDR3 runs to 15 residues. The germline gives CDR1 SGHTA, CDR2 FQGNSA. CDR3 protein: CASSLVGTKTYEQYF. CDR3 sequence (DNA): TGTGCCAGCAGCTTAGTCGGGACAAAAACCTACGAGCAGTACTTC.

This sequence joins TRBV4-2 and TRBJ1-2; 9 bases fit TRBD1. Germline V gives CDR1 LGHNA, CDR2 YNFKEQ. CDR3 size: 15 residues. J was trimmed by 5 bases and V by 1 base; bases with no gene match: 5. CDR3 nucleotide sequence: TGTGCCAGCAGCCAAGCAGAACAGGGGGCGTATGGCTACACCTTC. This translates into CASSQAEQGAYGYTF.

The genes are TRBV7-2 and TRBJ2-2; TRBD2 matches 7 bases. CDR3 length: 14 amino acids. Germline V gives CDR1 SGHTA, CDR2 FQGNSA. The trim removed 7 bases at V and 5 bases at J, leaving 7 bases unmatched. CDR3 protein: CASKAGVKTGELFF. The CDR3 DNA sequence: TGTGCCAGCAAGGCGGGAGTTAAAACCGGGGAGCTGTTTTTT.

The chain is built from TRBV9 and TRBJ2-3; TRBD2 matches at 8 bases. The CDR3 length is 16 residues. Germline V gene sequence: CDR1 SGDLS, CDR2 YYNGEE. Trimming at V came to 0 bases and at J to 0 bases, leaving 3 bases not matched to a gene. CDR3 DNA sequence: TGTGCCAGCAGCGTAGAACCGGGGGGGAGCACAGATACGCAGTATTTT. It specifies CASSVEPGGSTDTQYF.

The CDR3 reads CASSATTGTAVVGYTF. The DNA for the CDR3 is TGTGCCAGCAGTGCCACTACCGGGACAGCCGTAGTAGGCTACACCTTC. J is TRBJ1-2 and V is TRBV6-4; 7 bases align to TRBD1. The J segment lost 8 bases and the V segment lost 4 bases, leaving 16 bases of the junction unmatched. The CDR3 contains 16 residues. CDR1 and CDR2 (germline): MRHNA, SNTAGT.

The genes are TRBV5-3 and TRBJ1-2; TRBD1 matches 11 bases. TRBV5-3 carries the ORF label, with uncertain function. With 4 bases clipped from V and 6 bases from J, the junction kept 5 bases outside the gene matches. This CDR3 contains 14 residues. This chain's CDR3 is CARSRDRGDHGYTF. The CDR3 nucleotides read TGTGCCAGAAGCCGGGACAGGGGGGACCATGGCTACACCTTC.

The CDR3 region is CASELTGGIDTIYF. The CDR3 DNA follows: TGTGCCTCTGAATTGACAGGGGGTATCGACACCATATATTTT. V usage is TRBV6-1 and J usage is TRBJ1-3, with 9 positions matching TRBD1. Losses at the gene ends were 11 bases for V and 8 bases for J; bases not matched to a gene: 13. In germline, CDR1 is MNHNS, CDR2 SASEGT. CDR3 length: 14 amino acids.

The V gene is TRBV4-2, the J gene TRBJ2-7; TRBD2 agrees at 13 bases. Trimming took 3 bases from V and 4 from J; bases not matched to a gene: 3. This CDR3 is built from 15 residues. CDR1 is LGHNA and CDR2 is YNFKEQ in the germline V gene. Here the CDR3 DNA reads TGTGCCAGCAGCCAGGGGACTAGCGGGACGTACGAGCAGTACTTC. It is translated as CASSQGTSGTYEQYF.

The gene calls are TRBV21-1 and TRBJ1-4. TRBV21-1 represents a pseudogene. CDR3 size: 16 residues. The CDR3 region has the DNA TGTGCCAGCAGCTCTTGTCGCGAGTGGACTAATGAAAAACTGTTTTTT. This gives the protein CASSSCREWTNEKLFF.

The chain employs TRBV5-1 and TRBJ1-4, with 7 bases identical to TRBD1. Trimming cost V 4 bases and J 7 bases; bases outside gene matches: 13. CDR1 and CDR2 from the germline V gene are SGHRS and YFSETQ. The CDR3 runs to 16 residues. For the CDR3, the DNA is TGCGCCAGCAGCCCTCAACGGCCAGGGGGTCCTGAAAAACTGTTTTTT. Translation gives CASSPQRPGGPEKLFF.

The V call is TRBV4-1, the J call TRBJ2-7, with a tentative D call TRBD1 (6 bases). Trimming shortened V by 3 bases and J by 2 bases, and 14 bases separated the two germline ends. This CDR3 region has 15 residues. Germline lookup yields CDR1 MGHRA and CDR2 YSYEKL. In DNA form, the CDR3 reads TGCGCCAGCAGCCAGTTGCTTGACAGGACCTACGAGCAGTACTTC. This gives the protein CASSQLLDRTYEQYF.

The CDR3 DNA is TGCGCCAGCAGCTTATCTCTAGCGGGATTGGGCCAGACTCCACTGGTGGGCACAGATACGCAGTATTTT. Translating gives CASSLSLAGLGQTPLVGTDTQYF. The V call is TRBV5-1, the J call TRBJ2-3, with 9 nucleotides matching TRBD2. The germline CDR1 and CDR2 sequences are SGHRS and YFSETQ. The CDR3 covers 23 residues. V shed 2 bases and J 1 base; nucleotides not matched to a gene: 26.

This clone was recorded once. The chain recombines TRBV7-6 with TRBJ1-3, with TRBD1 matching 7 bases. Germline CDR1 SGHVS, CDR2 FNYEAQ. J lost 0 bases, V lost 5 bases, and 16 bases had no gene match. The CDR3 totals 19 residues. CDR3 in amino acids: CASSLRGGQGVGSGNTIYF. The CDR3 region has the DNA TGTGCCAGCAGCCTTAGAGGGGGTCAGGGGGTCGGCTCTGGAAACACCATATATTTT.

The chain employs TRBV11-2 and TRBJ2-1; 8 bases agree with TRBD2. The germline V gene encodes CDR1 SGHAT and CDR2 FQNNGV. The CDR3 is made up of 14 amino acids. The V and J ends lost 5 bases and 8 bases, in that order; junction bases with no gene match: 8. The CDR3 bases are TGTGCCAGCAGCCGGGGGCGGGAGGCCTATGAGCAGTTCTTC. Its protein product is CASSRGREAYEQFF.

The CDR3 nucleotides read TGTGCCAGCAGCTTTCGGACTAGCGGGATTTTGGGTAGAGTCGGGGAGCTGTTTTTT. Its translation: CASSFRTSGILGRVGELFF. The rearrangement joins TRBV7-9 to TRBJ2-2; 12 positions agree with TRBD2. Germline values: CDR1 SEHNR, CDR2 FQNEAQ (reference sequence). This CDR3 comprises 19 residues. Germline trimming cut 3 bases from V and 7 bases from J; bases unmatched to any gene: 15.

The genes are TRBV5-6 and TRBJ1-1; no definite D call. Germline CDR1 reads SGHDT; CDR2 reads YYEEEE. The CDR3 length is 12 residues. Trimming took 2 bases from V and 3 from J, leaving 5 bases between them. The CDR3 DNA follows: TGTGCCAGCAGCTTCAGATACACTGAAGCTTTCTTT. It yields the protein CASSFRYTEAFF. Supplemented by reference TRBV5-6 and TRBJ1-1, the full variable domain reads DAGVTQSPTHLIKTRGQQVTLRCSPKSGHDTVSWYQQALGQGPQFIFQYYEEEERQRGNFPDRFSGHQFPNYSSELNVNALLLGDSALYLCASSFRYTEAFFGQGTRLTVV.